Listed below are T cell receptor beta chains from one sample, sequenced in a study of blood T cell repertoires in COVID-19. Profiled with immunoSEQ multiplex PCR; TCRdb holds only in-frame clones, not every one. The sample has some 160,000 clones; 80% to 90% are singletons. Material for sequencing was peripheral blood. Receptors originate from a woman aged 60 to 75 with active COVID-19. CDR3s include the opening cysteine and the closing phenylalanine or tryptophan. Fields, in order: J gene, V gene, D gene, CDR3 protein, CDR3 DNA. A D gene is named only where the DNA matches it firmly.

TRBJ2-1,TRBV5-6,TRBD2,CASSSGLDLSFF,TGTGCCAGCAGCTCAGGACTAGATTTATCGTTCTTC
TRBJ1-5,TRBV6-2/TRBV6-3,-,CASSYSISGGGVSNQPQHF,TGTGCCAGCAGTTACTCGATATCGGGTGGAGGTGTTAGCAATCAGCCCCAGCATTTT
TRBJ2-7,TRBV20-1,-,CSAKRAYEQYF,TGCAGTGCTAAGCGGGCCTACGAGCAGTACTTC
TRBJ2-3,TRBV5-1,-,CASSLAGGRGTDTQYF,TGCGCCAGCAGCTTGGCGGGGGGCCGGGGCACAGATACGCAGTATTTT
TRBJ2-4,TRBV19,-,CASSPLRLNIQYF,TGTGCCAGTAGTCCCCTAAGATTGAACATTCAGTACTTC
TRBJ2-1,TRBV7-2,TRBD2,CASRGGLAGTSYNEQFF,TGTGCCAGCAGGGGGGGACTAGCGGGAACCTCCTACAATGAGCAGTTCTTC
TRBJ2-3,TRBV24-1,TRBD2,CATSTLLAGGTDTQYF,TGTGCCACCAGTACATTGCTAGCGGGAGGGACAGATACGCAGTATTTT
TRBJ1-6,TRBV10-3,-,CAISESIAGLNSPLHF,TGTGCCATCAGTGAGTCGATTGCGGGTCTCAATTCACCCCTCCACTTT
TRBJ2-3,TRBV4-2,TRBD2,CASLPAGGRGTQYF,TGTGCCAGCCTCCCGGCGGGAGGTAGGGGTACGCAGTATTTT
TRBJ1-2,TRBV19,TRBD1,CASKGQGYYGYTF,TGTGCCAGTAAGGGACAGGGTTACTATGGCTACACCTTC